Presented here are 25 T cell receptor beta chains from one specimen sequenced in a study of T cells in localized non-small cell lung cancer. The assay was immunoSEQ multiplex PCR, and TCRdb's table has in-frame clones only and misses some. The sample contains 48,000 or so clones, about 80% of which appear only once. The sequences come from peripheral blood, collected before any cancer treatment. Receptors originate from a man between 40 and 70 years old with stage I squamous cell lung carcinoma.

This clone was counted a single time. CDR3 loop: CASSLQVSYEQYF. The DNA of the CDR3 is TGTGCCAGTAGTCTCCAGGTCTCCTACGAGCAGTACTTC. The chain joins TRBV19 to TRBJ2-7; unclear D gene. V was trimmed by 5 bases and J by 0 bases, leaving 8 bases between them. Germline loops: CDR1 LNHDA, CDR2 SQIVND (reference sequence). CDR3 length: 13 residues.

The chain links TRBV5-1 to TRBJ2-3, with 7 bases matching TRBD2. The V and J ends lost 4 bases and 4 bases, in that order; junction bases with no gene match: 15. The CDR3 covers 17 residues. Per the germline V gene, CDR1 is SGHRS and CDR2 is YFSETQ. Written as DNA, the CDR3 is TGCGCCAGCAGCAAACCCCCGGGGGGAGGTGAAGCAGATACGCAGTATTTT. This codes for CASSKPPGGGEADTQYF.

The V gene is TRBV10-3, the J gene TRBJ1-1; D is unresolved. Germline CDR1 and CDR2: ENHRY and SYGVKD. This CDR3 comprises 14 residues. The V end lost 3 bases, the J end lost 4 bases, and 12 bases lay between the germline ends. CDR3 in DNA: TGTGCCATCAGTGACCCGGGGTTGGGCACTGAAGCTTTCTTT. Protein sequence: CAISDPGLGTEAFF.

This sequence joins TRBV4-2 and TRBJ2-7; 8 bases are shared with TRBD1. The CDR3 sequence is 17 residues long. Losses at the gene ends were 2 bases for V and 3 bases for J; bases not matched to a gene: 12. The germline V gene encodes CDR1 LGHNA and CDR2 YNFKEQ. The DNA for the CDR3 is TGTGCCAGCAGCCAATCTCAGTCGGATACAGGGGGCTACGAGCAGTACTTC. This codes for CASSQSQSDTGGYEQYF.

V gene TRBV5-4 combines with J gene TRBJ1-2, with 8 bases matching TRBD1. Germline values: CDR1 SGHNT, CDR2 YYREEE (reference sequence). After removal of 0 bases from V and 2 bases from J, the junction contained 6 bases not matched to a gene. This CDR3 has 16 amino acids. CDR3 coding DNA: TGTGCCAGCAGCTTGGGGCAGGGGGCGCAAAACTATGGCTACACCTTC. Amino acid sequence: CASSLGQGAQNYGYTF.

This clone has just a few counts. The chain's CDR3 is CASSYQRQGELFF. In DNA form, the CDR3 reads TGTGCCAGCAGTTACCAAAGACAGGGGGAGCTGTTTTTT. V is TRBV6-5 and J is TRBJ2-2; D perhaps matches TRBD1 (5 bases). This CDR3 region has 13 residues. In germline, CDR1 is MNHEY, CDR2 SVGAGI. The germline V and J ends were trimmed by 2 bases and 8 bases, with 9 bases remaining between them.

J is TRBJ1-1 and V is TRBV4-3, with a weak D call TRBD1 (6 bases). From germline, CDR1 is LGHNA and CDR2 YSLEER. V was clipped by 2 bases and J by 8 bases, with 21 bases between them. This CDR3 has 16 residues. In nucleotides, the CDR3 is TGCGCCAGCAGCCAATGGATGACAGGAGTTTCCTCCGAAGCTTTCTTT. Translating it yields CASSQWMTGVSSEAFF.

This chain joins TRBV5-1 and TRBJ2-2, with D possibly matching TRBD2 (5 bases). This CDR3 spans 15 amino acids. The V gene lost 1 base and the J gene lost 0 bases, with 7 bases spanning the gap. Germline V gives CDR1 SGHRS, CDR2 YFSETQ. CDR3 bases: TGCGCCAGCAGCTTGCGGGAAACGAACACCGGGGAGCTGTTTTTT. It yields the protein CASSLRETNTGELFF.

This clone was seen a few times. The chain employs TRBV7-3 and TRBJ2-2, with TRBD1 matching 9 bases. Trimming cost V 6 bases and J 6 bases; bases outside gene matches: 2. Germline V gene data show CDR1 as SGHTA and CDR2 as FQGTGA. CDR3 length equals 13 residues. The CDR3 spells CASSRQGAGELFF. CDR3 sequence (DNA): TGTGCCAGCAGTCGACAGGGGGCCGGGGAGCTGTTTTTT.

The chain couples TRBV5-4 to TRBJ2-5, with 7 bases identical to TRBD2. This CDR3 region has 14 residues. With V trimmed by 1 base and J by 2 bases, 2 bases remained unmatched. Germline assignment: CDR1 SGHNT and CDR2 YYREEE (reference sequence). CDR3 region: CASSLRTSQETQYF. The CDR3 DNA reads TGTGCCAGCAGCTTGAGGACTAGTCAAGAGACCCAGTACTTC.

This chain connects TRBV2 to TRBJ2-2, with TRBD1 matching 9 bases. Germline CDR1 reads SNHLY; CDR2 reads FYNNEI. V trimming: 6 bases; J trimming: 5 bases; junction bases outside the gene matches: 7. The CDR3 runs to 15 residues. CDR3 sequence: CASSPGQGRTGELFF. CDR3 nucleotides: TGTGCCAGCAGCCCGGGACAGGGTCGGACCGGGGAGCTGTTTTTT.

CDR3 protein: CASSWQDTDTQYF. DNA for the CDR3: TGCGCCAGCAGTTGGCAGGACACAGATACGCAGTATTTT. V usage is TRBV23-1 and J usage is TRBJ2-3; D remains ambiguous. TRBV23-1 is known as an ORF, though its function is uncertain. This CDR3 has 13 residues. Trimming cost V 5 bases and J 2 bases, with 8 bases left between them.

CDR3 residues: CASSPGQGAGGPQHF. DNA for the CDR3: TGTGCCAGCAGCCCGGGACAGGGGGCGGGGGGGCCCCAGCATTTT. The V call is TRBV5-6, the J call TRBJ1-5, with 12 bases lining up with TRBD1. The CDR3 is 15 residues long. Germline CDR1 reads SGHDT; CDR2 reads YYEEEE. J gave up 9 bases and V 4 bases, and 8 bases lay outside the gene matches. Combining the CDR3 with reference TRBV5-6 and TRBJ1-5 gives the whole variable domain DAGVTQSPTHLIKTRGQQVTLRCSPKSGHDTVSWYQQALGQGPQFIFQYYEEEERQRGNFPDRFSGHQFPNYSSELNVNALLLGDSALYLCASSPGQGAGGPQHFGDGTRLSIL.

The chain is built from TRBV5-1 and TRBJ2-3, with TRBD2 matching over 8 bases. The CDR3 sequence is 14 residues long. V gave up 4 bases and J gave up 3 bases; unmatched junction bases: 4. Germline V lookup: CDR1 SGHRS, CDR2 YFSETQ. CDR3 amino acids: CASSIGGATDTQYF. The CDR3, as DNA: TGCGCCAGCAGCATCGGGGGGGCGACAGATACGCAGTATTTT.

The chain couples TRBV5-1 to TRBJ2-3, with D unclear. The CDR3 covers 14 residues. V lost 0 bases, J lost 2 bases, and 7 bases lay in between. Germline assignment: CDR1 SGHRS and CDR2 YFSETQ. The CDR3 DNA reads TGCGCCAGCAGCTTGGGAACTCTCACAGATACGCAGTATTTT. Amino acid sequence: CASSLGTLTDTQYF.

V gene TRBV2 combines with J gene TRBJ2-1; unclear D gene. The CDR3 loop spans 12 amino acids. Per germline, CDR1 SNHLY and CDR2 FYNNEI. The V and J ends lost 6 bases and 8 bases respectively, with 11 bases between them. CDR3 sequence: CASRTDSDEQFF. The CDR3 bases are TGTGCCAGCAGGACCGACTCGGATGAGCAGTTCTTC.

This chain links TRBV7-3 with TRBJ2-1; TRBD2 agrees at 7 bases. J lost 0 bases, V lost 0 bases, and 2 bases had no gene match. The CDR3 runs 16 residues. Germline V gene lookup returns CDR1 SGHTA and CDR2 FQGTGA. The DNA for the CDR3 is TGTGCCAGCAGCTTAACCGGGGGGACCTCCTACAATGAGCAGTTCTTC. It specifies CASSLTGGTSYNEQFF.

This rearrangement joins TRBV28 to TRBJ2-5; no clear D gene. V was shortened by 3 bases and J by 5 bases, with 4 bases between the two germline ends. This CDR3 contains 11 residues. From germline, CDR1 is MDHEN and CDR2 SYDVKM. CDR3 region: CASSFKETQYF. The CDR3 coding sequence is TGTGCCAGCAGTTTTAAGGAGACCCAGTACTTC.

The chain links TRBV6-5 to TRBJ2-7; TRBD1 matches at 8 bases. V was clipped by 8 bases and J by 1 base; unmatched bases: 4. This CDR3 comprises 13 residues. Germline-derived CDR1 and CDR2 are MNHEY and SVGAGI. The chain's CDR3 is CASLGQGSYEQYF. The CDR3 DNA reads as TGTGCCAGCCTCGGACAGGGTTCCTACGAGCAGTACTTC.

The V call is TRBV4-3, the J call TRBJ2-3, with 12 bases that match TRBD2. The V gene end was trimmed by 0 bases and the J gene end by 4 bases; junction bases not matched to a gene: 2. CDR3 length: 16 residues. CDR1 and CDR2 from the germline V gene are LGHNA and YSLEER. The CDR3 loop reads CASSQDLAGGPDTQYF. The CDR3 DNA follows: TGCGCCAGCAGCCAAGATCTAGCGGGGGGGCCAGATACGCAGTATTTT.

In nucleotides, the CDR3 is TGTGCCAGCAGTTTAGTTGCGACTGAAGCTTTCTTT. Translation gives CASSLVATEAFF. The chain is built from TRBV28 and TRBJ1-1; D gene uncertain. CDR3 length equals 12 residues. V was clipped by 2 bases and J by 5 bases, with 6 bases between them. Germline lookup yields CDR1 MDHEN and CDR2 SYDVKM.

This clone has only a few counts. V and J are TRBV30 and TRBJ1-4; a possible D gene is TRBD1 (5 bases). This CDR3 spans 14 amino acids. V was shortened by 3 bases and J by 8 bases, with 16 bases between the two germline ends. Looked up from germline, CDR1 is GTSNPN and CDR2 is SVGIG (reference sequence). CDR3 region: CAWRGRLTGEKLFF. The CDR3 nucleotides are TGTGCCTGGAGGGGACGGCTGACTGGGGAAAAACTGTTTTTT.

The chain links TRBV28 to TRBJ1-6; the D is unclear. This CDR3 has 12 amino acids. V lost 6 bases, J lost 13 bases, and 13 bases lay in between. Germline V gene data show CDR1 as MDHEN and CDR2 as SYDVKM. The CDR3 bases are TGTGCCAGCAGCCCCTCATGGCCGCCCCTCCACTTT. This translates into CASSPSWPPLHF. Full variable domain (rest looked up from reference TRBV28 and TRBJ1-6): DVKVTQSSRYLVKRTGEKVFLECVQDMDHENMFWYRQDPGLGLRLIYFSYDVKMKEKGDIPEGYSVSREKKERFSLILESASTNQTSMYLCASSPSWPPLHFGNGTRLTVT.

This chain links TRBV7-9 with TRBJ2-5; maybe TRBD1 (5 bases). Between the trimmed V and J ends, which lost 1 base and 5 bases, there was a span of 17 bases. The CDR3 spans 16 residues. Per the germline V gene, CDR1 is SEHNR and CDR2 is FQNEAQ (reference sequence). The DNA for the CDR3 is TGTGCCAGCAGCTTAGGCGTGGTAGAAGGGGCGGAGACCCAGTACTTC. This gives the protein CASSLGVVEGAETQYF. The full variable domain, with the rest looked up from reference TRBV7-9 and TRBJ2-5, is DTGVSQNPRHKITKRGQNVTFRCDPISEHNRLYWYRQTLGQGPEFLTYFQNEAQLEKSRLLSDRFSAERPKGSFSTLEIQRTEQGDSAMYLCASSLGVVEGAETQYFGPGTRLLVL.

This clone was observed a single time. The chain combines TRBV7-9 with TRBJ2-7; D perhaps matches TRBD2 (5 bases). CDR1 is SEHNR, CDR2 FQNEAQ, per germline (reference sequence). V shed 1 base and J shed 5 bases, with 12 bases lying between them. The CDR3 runs to 14 residues. CDR3 in amino acids: CASSLGRGSDEQYF. The CDR3, as DNA: TGTGCCAGCAGCTTAGGTCGGGGATCTGACGAGCAGTACTTC.